The T cell receptor beta chain under discussion was sequenced for a study of shared clonotypes between healthy human individuals (dated by TCRdb to the early 2020s). Some background on the complete study: Two women and a few men aged 18 to 49 years were included in the cohort. For each donor, three plates each were used for CD4 naive and CD4 memory, two plates were used for CD8 naive, and one plate was used for CD8 memory. To estimate repertoire size and how much clonotypes are shared between individuals, the study performed deep sequencing of blood TCR repertoires from a few healthy adults. To increase sequencing depth and limit assay-specific biases, different laboratories used diverse techniques to prepare libraries and sequence TCR repertoires. Leukapheresis yielded between about 0.85 and 9.5 billion PBMCs per donor.

About this clone itself: What antigen it recognizes has not been identified. No per-base quality is available; no much larger clone lies one base away.

V is trimmed back by 5 bases and J by 5 bases, and the junction contains 9 bases that no gene match accounts for. Counted from cysteine to phenylalanine, this CDR3 has 15 amino acids. The retained sequence is limited to the CDR3, 45 bases, with the frame set at the first base. The germline V gene (reference sequence) supplies CDR1 PRHDT and CDR2 FYEKMQ. TCR CDR3 regions were amplified from genomic DNA by multiplex PCR using the deep immunoSEQ assay. Extracted genomic DNA from each cell subset was distributed evenly across all wells of several immunoSEQ 96-well plates, and each plate was treated as a replicate. For sorted subsets, roughly 190 ng of genomic DNA, equivalent to 30,000 or so T cell genomes, went into each replicate PCR. Purified libraries were quantified with a Qubit 3.0 fluorometer, sized on a Bioanalyzer 2100, and re-quantified with the KAPA Library Quantification kit. Every immunoSEQ 96-well plate was sequenced on a dedicated single-read 150-cycle Illumina NextSeq 550 flow cell. In the original analysis: The immunoSEQ output contained only junctional sequences without quality scores, so filtering could not match that applied to full-length reads. Sequences were annotated with PyIR, a Python wrapper for IgBLAST v1.9, and V/J genes and CDR3 were assigned using IMGT germline references. Reads were removed for weak V/J assignments (E-value above 1e-6), missing CDR3, stop codons, out-of-frame junctions, or ambiguous translated residues. V3J clonotypes were defined by identical inferred V gene, J gene, and CDR3 amino acid sequence. The percentage overlap between two repertoires was calculated by dividing the number of shared unique clonotypes by the size of the smaller repertoire. Three approaches were used to assess repertoire richness: RTK rarefaction, the Chao1 estimator, and Recon v2.1 estimates of unobserved clonotypes. Generation probabilities were computed with OLGA for all TCRbeta clonotypes obtained by the gDNA method from several donors. Held by TCRdb, this immuneACCESS table contains in-frame sequences only and omits some clones. Under half of the omission traces to an unresolved V gene where checked; the cause of the rest is unknown. V, J and clone size were drawn from that table, and D and trimming were deduced from the DNA. The sample table lists more than 2 million clones, approximately 94% of them with a count of one. About 1.1% of the sample lies in the top ten.

Study-wide findings and limitations: Naive subsets generally had larger estimated clonotype richness than memory subsets did. Pairwise subsampling indicated that sequencing depth was expected to affect the degree of clonotype sharing among donors. When several donors were compared, the shared fraction of clonotypes was about 5.5% for naive CD4, around 3.5% for naive CD8, roughly 2.3% for memory CD4, and 0.35% to 0.4% for memory CD8. Compared with non-shared clonotypes, the clonotypes found in all four sorted-subset donors had higher generation probabilities. The small number of donors limited the genetic and exposure-history diversity represented. Rarefaction of sorted-subset datasets indicated incomplete sequencing despite the large sequencing depth. Sampling was restricted to blood, and TCR repertoires in tissues likely differ from the TCR repertoires found in blood.

CD8 naive samples were obtained by positive selection for CCR7 among CD45RO-negative cells, yielding a CD45RA+CCR7+ population from which TemRA cells were excluded. Healthy HIV-negative adults with no recently reported acute infections or vaccinations were included as donors. Every donor was a Caucasian adult residing in Nashville, Tennessee, USA. After blood collection by leukapheresis, PBMCs were isolated using Ficoll-Histopaque density gradient centrifugation and then cryopreserved in the vapor phase of liquid nitrogen. Purity and quantity of every magnetically sorted T cell population were checked by analytical flow cytometry. Genomic DNA was isolated from every sorted fraction and measured by UV absorbance on a Nanodrop 2000c.

This chain joins TRBV13 to TRBJ2-7, and 10 junction bases match TRBD1. The receptor was isolated from a man aged 18-30 years in good health. The material sequenced was naive CD8+ T cells sorted from blood. Read against the paper, the sample's cell subset or site label means: CD45RA+CCR7+. At the DNA level, the sequence is TGTGCCAGCAGCCCCCCCGGACAGGGGGTTGACGAGCAGTACTTC. Its translation is CASSPPGQGVDEQYF.